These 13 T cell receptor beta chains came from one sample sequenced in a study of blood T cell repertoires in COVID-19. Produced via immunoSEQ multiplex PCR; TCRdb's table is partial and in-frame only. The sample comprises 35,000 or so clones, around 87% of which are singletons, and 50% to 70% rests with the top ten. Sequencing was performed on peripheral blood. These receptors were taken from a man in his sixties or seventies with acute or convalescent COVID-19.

CDR3 sequence (DNA): TGTGCCAGCAGTGAAAGCGCGGGGGCTAATGAAAAACTGTTTTTT. It translates to CASSESAGANEKLFF. The V gene is TRBV6-1, the J gene TRBJ1-4; perhaps TRBD1 as D (5 bases). The CDR3 is 15 amino acids. Germline values: CDR1 MNHNS, CDR2 SASEGT. V lost 2 bases, J lost 3 bases, and 10 bases lay in between.

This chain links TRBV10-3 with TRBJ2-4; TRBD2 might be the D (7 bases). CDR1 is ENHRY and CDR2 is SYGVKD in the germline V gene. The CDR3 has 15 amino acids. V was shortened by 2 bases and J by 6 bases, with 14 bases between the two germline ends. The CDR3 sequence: CAISEGGAQGNIQYF. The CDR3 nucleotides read TGTGCCATCAGTGAGGGGGGGGCGCAGGGAAACATTCAGTACTTC.

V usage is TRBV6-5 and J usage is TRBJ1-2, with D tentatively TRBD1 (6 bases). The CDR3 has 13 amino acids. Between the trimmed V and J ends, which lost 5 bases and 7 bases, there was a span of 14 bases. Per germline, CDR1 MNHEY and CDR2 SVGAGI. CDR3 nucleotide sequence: TGTGCCAGCAGTACTACAGGGTTAGGTGGCTACACCTTC. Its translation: CASSTTGLGGYTF.

DNA for the CDR3: TGTGCCAGCAGGGGGACAGGGGGTGATCAGCCCCAGCATTTT. It is translated as CASRGTGGDQPQHF. The chain couples TRBV6-5 to TRBJ1-5; 11 nucleotides line up with TRBD1. With 6 bases clipped from V and 5 bases from J, the junction kept 3 bases outside the gene matches. The CDR3 runs to 14 residues. Germline lookup yields CDR1 MNHEY and CDR2 SVGAGI.

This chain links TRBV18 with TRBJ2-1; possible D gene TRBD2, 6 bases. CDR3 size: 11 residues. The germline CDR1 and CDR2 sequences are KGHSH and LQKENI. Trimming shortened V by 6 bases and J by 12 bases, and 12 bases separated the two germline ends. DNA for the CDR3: TGTGCCAGCTCCCTGGAGGGTGCGCAGTTCTTC. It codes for CASSLEGAQFF.

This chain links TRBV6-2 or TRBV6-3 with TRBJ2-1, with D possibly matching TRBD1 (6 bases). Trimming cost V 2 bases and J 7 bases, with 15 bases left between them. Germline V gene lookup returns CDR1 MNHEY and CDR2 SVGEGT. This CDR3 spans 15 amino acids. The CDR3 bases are TGTGCCAGCAGTTACACCGGACAAAGGGGGAATGAGCAGTTCTTC. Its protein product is CASSYTGQRGNEQFF.

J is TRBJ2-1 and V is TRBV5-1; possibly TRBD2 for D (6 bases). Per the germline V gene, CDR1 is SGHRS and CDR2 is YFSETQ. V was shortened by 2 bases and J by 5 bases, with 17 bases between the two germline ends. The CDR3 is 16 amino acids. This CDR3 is CASSFASRDWDNEQFF. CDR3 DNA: TGCGCCAGCAGCTTTGCTTCCCGGGACTGGGACAATGAGCAGTTCTTC.

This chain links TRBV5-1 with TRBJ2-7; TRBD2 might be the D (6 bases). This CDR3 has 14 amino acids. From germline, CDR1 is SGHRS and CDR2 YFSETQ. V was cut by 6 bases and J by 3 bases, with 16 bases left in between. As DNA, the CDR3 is TGCGCCAGCACACCGGGGGACGGAATCTACGAGCAGTACTTC. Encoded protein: CASTPGDGIYEQYF. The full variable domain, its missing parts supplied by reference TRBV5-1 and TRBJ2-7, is KAGVTQTPRYLIKTRGQQVTLSCSPISGHRSVSWYQQTPGQGLQFLFEYFSETQRNKGNFPGRFSGRQFSNSRSEMNVSTLELGDSALYLCASTPGDGIYEQYFGPGTRLTVT.

CDR3 sequence: CASRLYGYTF. The CDR3 nucleotides read TGTGCCAGCAGACTTTATGGCTACACCTTC. The J gene is TRBJ1-2, the V gene TRBV2; D is unclear. This CDR3 spans 10 amino acids. From germline, CDR1 is SNHLY and CDR2 FYNNEI. V was cut by 6 bases and J by 5 bases, with 4 bases left in between.

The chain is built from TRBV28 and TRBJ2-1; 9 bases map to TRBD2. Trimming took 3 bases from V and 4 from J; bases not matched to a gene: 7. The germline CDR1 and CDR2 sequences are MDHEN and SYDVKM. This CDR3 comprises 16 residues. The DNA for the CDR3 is TGTGCCAGCAGTTTCGCGACTAGCGGAGTGTACAATGAGCAGTTCTTC. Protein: CASSFATSGVYNEQFF.

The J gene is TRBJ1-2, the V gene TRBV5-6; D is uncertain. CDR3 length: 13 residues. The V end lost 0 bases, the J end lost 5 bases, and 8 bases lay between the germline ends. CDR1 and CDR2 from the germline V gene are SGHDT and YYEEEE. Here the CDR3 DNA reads TGTGCCAGCAGCTTGGCCGGGAAGTATGGCTACACCTTC. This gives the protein CASSLAGKYGYTF. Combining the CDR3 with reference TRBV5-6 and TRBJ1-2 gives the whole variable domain DAGVTQSPTHLIKTRGQQVTLRCSPKSGHDTVSWYQQALGQGPQFIFQYYEEEERQRGNFPDRFSGHQFPNYSSELNVNALLLGDSALYLCASSLAGKYGYTFGSGTRLTVV.

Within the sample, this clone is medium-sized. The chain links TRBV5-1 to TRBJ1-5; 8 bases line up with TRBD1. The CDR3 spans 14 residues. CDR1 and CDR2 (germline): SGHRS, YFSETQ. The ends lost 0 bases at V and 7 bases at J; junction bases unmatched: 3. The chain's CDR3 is CASSLGAGGQPQHF. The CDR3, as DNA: TGCGCCAGCAGCTTGGGGGCAGGGGGCCAGCCCCAGCATTTT.

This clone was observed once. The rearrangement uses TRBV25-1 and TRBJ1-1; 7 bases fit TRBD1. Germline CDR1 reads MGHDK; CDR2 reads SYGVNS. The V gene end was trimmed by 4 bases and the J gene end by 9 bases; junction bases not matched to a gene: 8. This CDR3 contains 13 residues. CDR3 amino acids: CASSAGLDRQAFF. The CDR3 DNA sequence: TGTGCCAGCAGTGCAGGTCTGGACAGGCAAGCTTTCTTT.